The 21 T cell receptor beta chains presented below share a single source sample, sequenced in a study of T cell responses to AZD1222 COVID-19 vaccine. Profiling relied on immunoSEQ multiplex PCR, and the TCRdb table lists in-frame clones only, not all of them. This table has fewer than 130,000 clones, about 94% appearing once. Sequencing was performed on peripheral blood, taken 28 days after the second AZD1222 dose. Receptors originate from an adult who received the AZD1222 COVID-19 vaccine.

The rearrangement links TRBV7-9 to TRBJ1-2; D not resolved. This CDR3 spans 16 amino acids. Germline loops: CDR1 SEHNR, CDR2 FQNEAQ (reference sequence). V dropped 2 bases and J dropped 3 bases, with 16 bases sitting between them. CDR3 region: CASSLRSGILYYGYTF. CDR3 DNA sequence: TGTGCCAGCAGCTTACGGTCCGGGATCCTGTACTATGGCTACACCTTC.

The V call is TRBV9, the J call TRBJ1-2; tentative D call: TRBD1 (5 bases). CDR3 length: 14 residues. Germline V gene data show CDR1 as SGDLS and CDR2 as YYNGEE. Trimming removed 0 bases at V and 4 bases at J, with 10 bases between. The CDR3 sequence: CASSVVGDVYGYTF. CDR3 DNA sequence: TGTGCCAGCAGCGTAGTTGGGGACGTCTATGGCTACACCTTC. Supplemented by reference TRBV9 and TRBJ1-2, the full variable domain reads DSGVTQTPKHLITATGQRVTLRCSPRSGDLSVYWYQQSLDQGLQFLIQYYNGEERAKGNILERFSAQQFPDLHSELNLSSLELGDSALYFCASSVVGDVYGYTFGSGTRLTVV.

The chain joins TRBV9 to TRBJ1-3; no clear D. V was pared by 3 bases and J by 0 bases, with 7 bases between. CDR3 size: 14 residues. CDR1 and CDR2 (germline): SGDLS, YYNGEE. DNA for the CDR3: TGTGCCAGCAGCGGAACAAGCTCTGGAAACACCATATATTTT. Amino acids: CASSGTSSGNTIYF.

The rearrangement joins TRBV6-5 to TRBJ1-2, with D perhaps matching TRBD1 (6 bases). The CDR3 is 14 amino acids. Germline-derived CDR1 and CDR2 are MNHEY and SVGAGI. CDR3 amino acids: CATWGQGRNYGYTF. The DNA for the CDR3 is TGTGCTACCTGGGGGCAGGGCCGAAACTATGGCTACACCTTC.

The rearrangement joins TRBV5-4 to TRBJ1-1; no clear D. Trimming took 0 bases from V and 0 from J, leaving 0 bases between them. CDR1 SGHNT and CDR2 YYREEE come from the germline V gene (reference sequence). This CDR3 comprises 12 residues. Here the CDR3 DNA reads TGTGCCAGCAGCTTGGTGAACACTGAAGCTTTCTTT. It yields the protein CASSLVNTEAFF.

The V gene is TRBV4-2, the J gene TRBJ2-3; 7 bases match TRBD1. Germline V gene lookup returns CDR1 LGHNA and CDR2 YNFKEQ. CDR3 length: 17 amino acids. Trimming removed 1 base from V and 0 bases from J; junction bases left unmatched: 7. The DNA for the CDR3 is TGTGCCAGCAGCCAAGCCGCGAGGGGGCGTAGCACAGATACGCAGTATTTT. This sequence encodes CASSQAARGRSTDTQYF.

The V and J genes are TRBV6-5 and TRBJ1-3; D call uncertain. V lost 7 bases and J 0 bases, leaving 4 bases between the germline ends. Germline-derived CDR1 and CDR2 are MNHEY and SVGAGI. This CDR3 has 12 amino acids. The CDR3 coding sequence is TGTGCCAGCATCAACTCTGGAAACACCATATATTTT. This translates into CASINSGNTIYF.

This clone showed up just a few times. The rearrangement links TRBV12-3 or TRBV12-4 to TRBJ2-2; D gene unclear. V was cut by 2 bases and J by 7 bases, with 5 bases left in between. The CDR3 extends over 12 amino acids. The CDR3 protein is CASSLHHGELFF. CDR3 nucleotides: TGTGCCAGCAGTTTACACCACGGGGAGCTGTTTTTT.

This chain uses TRBV2 with TRBJ1-1, with D possibly matching TRBD1 (5 bases). The CDR3 totals 16 residues. Trimming took 2 bases from V and 0 from J, leaving 13 bases between them. CDR1 is SNHLY, CDR2 FYNNEI, per germline. In DNA form, the CDR3 reads TGTGCCAGCAGTGAACCCCCCAGGGCCCTGAACACTGAAGCTTTCTTT. Encoded protein: CASSEPPRALNTEAFF. Drawing the rest from reference TRBV2 and TRBJ1-1, the complete variable domain is EPEVTQTPSHQVTQMGQEVILRCVPISNHLYFYWYRQILGQKVEFLVSFYNNEISEKSEIFDDQFSVERPDGSNFTLKIRSTKLEDSAMYFCASSEPPRALNTEAFFGQGTRLTVV.

This clone was detected only once. The V gene is TRBV5-4, the J gene TRBJ1-1, with D possibly matching TRBD1 (6 bases). Trimming cost V 4 bases and J 1 base, with 11 bases left between them. CDR3 length equals 14 residues. Germline V CDR1 and CDR2: SGHNT, YYREEE (reference sequence). The CDR3 spells CASSVPTGNTEAFF. Here the CDR3 DNA reads TGTGCCAGCAGCGTCCCGACAGGGAACACTGAAGCTTTCTTT. The complete variable domain, with remaining parts taken from reference TRBV5-4 and TRBJ1-1, reads ETGVTQSPTHLIKTRGQQVTLRCSSQSGHNTVSWYQQALGQGPQFIFQYYREEENGRGNFPPRFSGLQFPNYSSELNVNALELDDSALYLCASSVPTGNTEAFFGQGTRLTVV.

V is TRBV5-1 and J is TRBJ1-3; D gene uncertain. V lost 0 bases and J lost 0, with 7 bases in between. Per germline, CDR1 SGHRS and CDR2 YFSETQ. The CDR3 consists of 15 residues. CDR3 bases: TGCGCCAGCAGCTTGGTAGGGATCTCTGGAAACACCATATATTTT. As protein: CASSLVGISGNTIYF.

The sample holds a few counts of this clone. The rearrangement joins TRBV27 to TRBJ1-6; D perhaps matches TRBD1 (5 bases). The CDR3 is 14 amino acids. Germline lookup yields CDR1 MNHEY and CDR2 SMNVEV (reference sequence). Trimming left V 8 bases short and J 9 bases short, with 17 bases between. The CDR3 protein is CASGGGMESSPLHF. The CDR3 nucleotides read TGTGCCAGCGGCGGGGGGATGGAGAGTTCACCCCTCCACTTT.

This chain joins TRBV20-1 and TRBJ2-1; D is uncertain. The CDR3 has 11 residues. With 6 bases removed from V and 5 bases from J, the gap between germline ends came to 8 bases. The germline CDR1 and CDR2 sequences are DFQATT and SNEGSKA (reference sequence). The DNA of the CDR3 is TGCAGTGCCCGGTTTAACAATGAGCAGTTCTTC. Its translation: CSARFNNEQFF.

V usage is TRBV5-6 and J usage is TRBJ2-3, with 7 bases identical to TRBD1. CDR3 size: 16 residues. Germline V lookup: CDR1 SGHDT, CDR2 YYEEEE. J gave up 2 bases and V 2 bases, and 8 bases lay outside the gene matches. CDR3 loop: CASSLQRGLVTDTQYF. DNA of the CDR3: TGTGCCAGCAGCTTACAGAGGGGGCTGGTCACAGATACGCAGTATTTT.

The chain has TRBV4-1 and TRBJ1-1; perhaps TRBD1 as D (5 bases). Germline V gene sequence: CDR1 MGHRA, CDR2 YSYEKL. This CDR3 contains 15 residues. The ends were cut back, 3 bases at V and 4 bases at J, with 15 bases in the middle. The CDR3 loop reads CASSQVPGGRTEAFF. The DNA of the CDR3 is TGCGCCAGCAGCCAGGTCCCGGGGGGTCGCACTGAAGCTTTCTTT.

This rearrangement joins TRBV5-6 to TRBJ2-3, with TRBD2 identical over 7 bases. This CDR3 is built from 15 residues. Looked up from germline, CDR1 is SGHDT and CDR2 is YYEEEE. After removal of 2 bases from V and 3 bases from J, the junction contained 6 bases not matched to a gene. The CDR3 spells CASSFGGGLTDTQYF. The CDR3 DNA is TGTGCCAGCAGCTTTGGCGGGGGACTTACAGATACGCAGTATTTT.

V gene TRBV5-1 combines with J gene TRBJ1-2; 8 bases match TRBD1. V lost 4 bases, J lost 9 bases, and 14 bases stayed unmatched. From germline, CDR1 is SGHRS and CDR2 YFSETQ. The CDR3 has 15 amino acids. The DNA for the CDR3 is TGCGCCAGCAGCAGCGGACAGGGTGACAAGTATAGCTACACCTTC. It encodes CASSSGQGDKYSYTF.

In DNA form, the CDR3 reads TGTGCCAGCAGCTTTTATGGGGAGAACACCATATATTTT. Amino acid sequence: CASSFYGENTIYF. The J gene is TRBJ1-3, the V gene TRBV7-9; D is uncertain. Germline assignment: CDR1 SEHNR and CDR2 FQNEAQ (reference sequence). The CDR3 extends over 13 amino acids. Trimming pared 3 bases from V and 7 bases from J, leaving 10 bases between.

J is TRBJ2-1 and V is TRBV6-5, with D possibly called TRBD1 or TRBD2 (6 bases each). CDR1 and CDR2 from the germline V gene are MNHEY and SVGAGI. CDR3 length equals 15 residues. The CDR3 region has the DNA TGTGCGACCAGTCCGGTGGCGGGACAATACAATGAGCAGTTCTTC. This sequence encodes CATSPVAGQYNEQFF.

This chain links TRBV14 with TRBJ2-3, with 13 bases identical to TRBD2. The CDR3 consists of 18 residues. Germline lookup yields CDR1 SGHDN and CDR2 FVKESK. V shed 5 bases and J 14 bases; nucleotides not matched to a gene: 22. The DNA of the CDR3 is TGTGCCAGCAGCAACCACCCACCGCCGGGACTAGCGGGAATCAGCTTGTATTTT. As protein: CASSNHPPPGLAGISLYF.

The chain employs TRBV28 and TRBJ1-1, with D possibly TRBD1 on 6 matching bases. The CDR3 contains 11 residues. Looked up from germline, CDR1 is MDHEN and CDR2 is SYDVKM. V lost 7 bases to trimming and J lost 6 bases, with 9 bases between them. The CDR3 coding sequence is TGTGCCAGCACAGGGGACGCTGAAGCTTTCTTT. Its translation: CASTGDAEAFF.